This is a list of T cell receptor beta chains from one sample in a study of post-analysis software for immune sequencing data. TCRdb used MiXCR to reprocess the PCR reads, holding one entry per CDR3 protein. The profile shows about 810,000 distinct CDR3 sequences, roughly 50% of them singletons. The sequenced material came from blood. The receptor set was obtained from a girl aged 5-17 years with multiple sclerosis. The CDR3 runs from the conserved cysteine through the conserved F or W. D genes are given only for firm matches. Not all rows give a size; the values are once, few, many and, for expanded clones, a class.

v_gene: TRBV4-1; j_gene: TRBJ2-5; abundance: .; d_gene: TRBD2; CDR3nt: TGCGCCAGCAGCCAAGAACTAGCGGAGAGCCAAGAGACCCAGTACTTC; CDR3aa: CASSQELAESQETQYF
v_gene: TRBV15; j_gene: TRBJ2-7; abundance: .; d_gene: .; CDR3nt: TGTGCCACCGGCAGGGGGGCCCTTACCTACGAGCAGTACTTC; CDR3aa: CATGRGALTYEQYF
v_gene: TRBV5-1; j_gene: TRBJ2-7; abundance: .; d_gene: .; CDR3nt: TGCGCCAGCAGCTTGATGCCGGGACACTCCTACGAGCAGTACTTC; CDR3aa: CASSLMPGHSYEQYF
v_gene: TRBV9; j_gene: TRBJ2-1; abundance: once; d_gene: .; CDR3nt: TGTGCCAGCAGCGATGTAGGACTTAGCTCCTACAATGAGCAGTTCTTC; CDR3aa: CASSDVGLSSYNEQFF
v_gene: TRBV18; j_gene: TRBJ2-1; abundance: .; d_gene: .; CDR3nt: TGTGCCAGCTCACCCCAGGTTACCTACAATGAGCAGTTCTTC; CDR3aa: CASSPQVTYNEQFF
v_gene: TRBV11-2; j_gene: TRBJ2-3; abundance: .; d_gene: TRBD2; CDR3nt: TGTGCCAGCAGCTGGAGCGGGAGAACAGATACGCAGTATTTT; CDR3aa: CASSWSGRTDTQYF
v_gene: TRBV4-1; j_gene: TRBJ2-7; abundance: few; d_gene: TRBD2; CDR3nt: TGCGCCAGCAGCCAAGGTCACGGAGCGGGGGGGAGGAACGAGCAGTACTTC; CDR3aa: CASSQGHGAGGRNEQYF
v_gene: TRBV11-3; j_gene: TRBJ1-5; abundance: .; d_gene: TRBD1; CDR3nt: TGTGCCAGCAGCCTACAGGGGGAGGATAGCAATCAGCCCCAGCATTTT; CDR3aa: CASSLQGEDSNQPQHF
v_gene: TRBV12-3/TRBV12-4; j_gene: TRBJ1-1; abundance: .; d_gene: .; CDR3nt: TGTGCCAGCAGATGGACACAGAACACTGAAGCTTTCTTT; CDR3aa: CASRWTQNTEAFF
v_gene: TRBV5-1; j_gene: TRBJ2-1; abundance: many; d_gene: TRBD2; CDR3nt: TGTGCCAGCAGCTTTGGGACTAGCGGCTACAATGAGCAGTTCTTC; CDR3aa: CASSFGTSGYNEQFF
v_gene: TRBV29-1; j_gene: TRBJ1-5; abundance: few; d_gene: TRBD1; CDR3nt: TGCAGCGTGGGGGGACAGGGTATGCCCCAGCATTTT; CDR3aa: CSVGGQGMPQHF
v_gene: TRBV5-1; j_gene: TRBJ2-4; abundance: .; d_gene: .; CDR3nt: TGCGCCAGCAGCTTGGCGCTAGGACCTGGAACCAAAAACATTCAGTACTTC; CDR3aa: CASSLALGPGTKNIQYF
v_gene: TRBV5-1; j_gene: TRBJ2-1; abundance: .; d_gene: TRBD2; CDR3nt: TGCGCCAGCAGCCCTTATACTATAGAGGGACTAGCGGGATCCGATGAGCAGTTCTTC; CDR3aa: CASSPYTIEGLAGSDEQFF
v_gene: TRBV20-1; j_gene: TRBJ2-1; abundance: .; d_gene: TRBD2; CDR3nt: TGCAGTGCTAGACTAGCGGGGGGGCTAGCCAATGAGCAGTTCTTC; CDR3aa: CSARLAGGLANEQFF
v_gene: TRBV7-2; j_gene: TRBJ2-1; abundance: .; d_gene: .; CDR3nt: TGTGCCAGCAGCTTACTAGGGGACTACAATGAGCAGTTCTTC; CDR3aa: CASSLLGDYNEQFF
v_gene: TRBV7-9; j_gene: TRBJ1-1; abundance: few; d_gene: TRBD1; CDR3nt: TGTGCCAGCAGCCCCCGGGACAGGGACCCATATGATGGTATCGGCACTGAAGCTTTCTTT; CDR3aa: CASSPRDRDPYDGIGTEAFF
v_gene: TRBV5-1; j_gene: TRBJ2-3; abundance: .; d_gene: TRBD2; CDR3nt: TGCGCCAGCAGCACTAGCGGGGATTTTGCAGATACGCAGTATTTT; CDR3aa: CASSTSGDFADTQYF
v_gene: TRBV10-2; j_gene: TRBJ2-5; abundance: .; d_gene: .; CDR3nt: TGCGCCAGCAGTGACGTGGCAGTTCGGGAGACCCAGTACTTC; CDR3aa: CASSDVAVRETQYF
v_gene: TRBV7-3; j_gene: TRBJ2-7; abundance: few; d_gene: .; CDR3nt: TGTGCCAGCAGCCCTGTGGGGGGCTACGAGCAGTACTTC; CDR3aa: CASSPVGGYEQYF
v_gene: TRBV12-3/TRBV12-4; j_gene: TRBJ2-1; abundance: .; d_gene: .; CDR3nt: TGTGCCAGCAAAGGAGGGCGTGAGCAGTTCTTC; CDR3aa: CASKGGREQFF
v_gene: TRBV12-3/TRBV12-4; j_gene: TRBJ1-2; abundance: .; d_gene: .; CDR3nt: TGTGCCAGCAGTTTCGCCAGGCCCTATGGCTACACCTTC; CDR3aa: CASSFARPYGYTF
v_gene: TRBV12-3/TRBV12-4; j_gene: TRBJ1-6; abundance: .; d_gene: .; CDR3nt: TGTGCCAGCAGTCCTCAGGGAAATTCACCCCTCCACTTT; CDR3aa: CASSPQGNSPLHF
v_gene: TRBV10-3; j_gene: TRBJ1-2; abundance: .; d_gene: TRBD1; CDR3nt: TGTGCCATCAGTGCTAGAGGGGGCGTCGGCTACACCTTC; CDR3aa: CAISARGGVGYTF
v_gene: TRBV4-1; j_gene: TRBJ2-2; abundance: .; d_gene: TRBD2; CDR3nt: TGCGCCAGCAAGGCTAGCGGGAGAACCGGGGAGCTGTTTTTT; CDR3aa: CASKASGRTGELFF
v_gene: TRBV14; j_gene: TRBJ2-4; abundance: .; d_gene: TRBD2; CDR3nt: TGTGCCAGCAGCCGACTAGCGGGAGTGGGCAAAAACATTCAGTACTTC; CDR3aa: CASSRLAGVGKNIQYF
v_gene: TRBV10-3; j_gene: TRBJ2-1; abundance: few; d_gene: TRBD2; CDR3nt: TGTGCCATCAGTGAGTCACTAGCGGGCTCCTACAATGAGCAGTTCTTC; CDR3aa: CAISESLAGSYNEQFF
v_gene: TRBV5-1; j_gene: TRBJ2-7; abundance: .; d_gene: TRBD1; CDR3nt: TGCGCCAGCAGCTGGGGACAGGCAGGGGAGCAGTACTTC; CDR3aa: CASSWGQAGEQYF
v_gene: TRBV6-5; j_gene: TRBJ2-7; abundance: many; d_gene: .; CDR3nt: TGTGCCAGCAGTTACGGGGGGTCCTACGAGCAGTACTTC; CDR3aa: CASSYGGSYEQYF
v_gene: TRBV20-1; j_gene: TRBJ2-1; abundance: .; d_gene: .; CDR3nt: TGCAGTGCCCTCCCGTTTGGCGCTGGGGGTCGAGATGAGCAGTTCTTC; CDR3aa: CSALPFGAGGRDEQFF